These 16 T cell receptor beta chains came from one sample sequenced in a study of blood T cell repertoires in COVID-19. The method was immunoSEQ multiplex PCR; TCRdb's version includes in-frame clones alone and lacks a portion of them. The data contain roughly 160,000 clones, just over 85% of them singletons. Sequencing was done on a sample of peripheral blood. The receptor set was obtained from a man in his sixties with acute or convalescent COVID-19.

Concerning this clone: Different DNA sequences within this sample yield the same CDR3. The chain combines TRBV5-1 with TRBJ2-2; D not certain. The germline V gene encodes CDR1 SGHRS and CDR2 YFSETQ. This CDR3 contains 12 residues. Trimming removed 4 bases from V and 2 bases from J, with 3 bases in between. The CDR3 sequence: CASSLNTGELFF. In DNA, the CDR3 is TGCGCCAGCAGCCTAAACACCGGGGAGCTGTTTTTT.

The chain couples TRBV28 to TRBJ2-2; 10 bases are shared with TRBD2. This CDR3 has 15 amino acids. With V trimmed by 7 bases and J by 4 bases, 6 bases remained unmatched. Looked up from germline, CDR1 is MDHEN and CDR2 is SYDVKM. The CDR3 sequence is CASKGAGGFTGELFF. The CDR3 nucleotides read TGTGCCAGCAAGGGAGCGGGAGGGTTCACCGGGGAGCTGTTTTTT.

V is TRBV5-1 and J is TRBJ2-1; 8 bases are a match to TRBD1. This CDR3 has 15 amino acids. The germline V gene encodes CDR1 SGHRS and CDR2 YFSETQ. J lost 10 bases, V lost 4 bases, and 13 bases had no gene match. The CDR3 nucleotides are TGCGCCAGCAGCCGAACTAATACAGGGGGACGGGAGCAGTTCTTC. It translates to CASSRTNTGGREQFF.

This clone occurred many times. The chain has TRBV3-1 (or the pseudogene TRBV3-2) and TRBJ1-2, with 8 positions matching TRBD1. Per the germline V gene, CDR1 is LGHDT and CDR2 is YNNKEL (reference sequence). V was pared by 4 bases and J by 8 bases, with 3 bases of the junction left unmatched. The CDR3 totals 12 residues. In DNA, the CDR3 is TGTGCCAGCAGCCGGACAGGGCTAGGCTACACCTTC. It encodes CASSRTGLGYTF.

The chain uses TRBV7-8 and TRBJ1-5; D unresolved. Per germline, CDR1 SGHVS and CDR2 FQNEAQ. This CDR3 has 15 residues. The V end was cut by 0 bases, the J end by 3 bases, with 9 bases between. The CDR3 loop reads CASSLASRSNQPQHF. CDR3 nucleotide sequence: TGTGCCAGCAGCTTAGCCTCACGGTCCAATCAGCCCCAGCATTTT.

The V call is TRBV29-1, the J call TRBJ1-1; D possibly corresponds to TRBD1 (5 bases). Trimming left V 4 bases short and J 1 base short, with 10 bases between. Germline assignment: CDR1 SQVTM and CDR2 ANQGSEA. The CDR3 totals 13 residues. Here the CDR3 DNA reads TGCAGCGTTGCGCCCGGGGGGAACACTGAAGCTTTCTTT. Its translation: CSVAPGGNTEAFF. Complete variable domain (other parts from reference TRBV29-1 and TRBJ1-1): SAVISQKPSRDICQRGTSLTIQCQVDSQVTMMFWYRQQPGQSLTLIATANQGSEATYESGFVIDKFPISRPNLTFSTLTVSNMSPEDSSIYLCSVAPGGNTEAFFGQGTRLTVV.

The V gene is TRBV28, the J gene TRBJ2-1; 7 nucleotides agree with TRBD2. From germline, CDR1 is MDHEN and CDR2 SYDVKM. Germline trimming cut 3 bases from V and 7 bases from J; bases unmatched to any gene: 3. This CDR3 region has 13 residues. The CDR3 DNA sequence: TGTGCCAGCAGTTTCGCGGGAGCAAATGAGCAGTTCTTC. Translated: CASSFAGANEQFF.

The chain recombines TRBV10-3 with TRBJ1-5; 7 nucleotides line up with TRBD1. The J segment lost 5 bases and the V segment lost 7 bases, leaving 5 bases of the junction unmatched. CDR1 is ENHRY, CDR2 SYGVKD, per germline. The CDR3 is 13 residues long. This CDR3 reads CAITPDRDQPQHF. Here the CDR3 DNA reads TGTGCCATCACTCCCGACAGGGATCAGCCCCAGCATTTT.

The V and J genes are TRBV5-1 and TRBJ2-2, with TRBD1 matching 10 bases. The length of the CDR3 is 16 residues. With V trimmed by 3 bases and J by 3 bases, 5 bases remained unmatched. CDR1 SGHRS and CDR2 YFSETQ come from the germline V gene. The CDR3 region has the DNA TGCGCCAGCAGCTACTCCGGGACAGGGGACACCGGGGAGCTGTTTTTT. This codes for CASSYSGTGDTGELFF.

The sample holds a few counts of this clone. This rearrangement joins TRBV6-4 to TRBJ2-1, with 11 bases that match TRBD2. Germline CDR1 MRHNA, CDR2 SNTAGT. The CDR3 spans 18 residues. J gave up 6 bases and V 6 bases, and 16 bases lay outside the gene matches. The CDR3 reads CASSHSWTSGLRRNEQFF. CDR3 DNA sequence: TGTGCCAGCAGCCATTCCTGGACTAGCGGGCTCCGACGCAATGAGCAGTTCTTC.

The chain combines TRBV7-3 with TRBJ1-1; a possible D gene is TRBD1 (6 bases). Trimming pared 5 bases from V and 3 bases from J, leaving 10 bases between. CDR1 SGHTA and CDR2 FQGTGA come from the germline V gene. This CDR3 is built from 13 residues. The DNA for the CDR3 is TGTGCCAGCAGCCGGCGGACAGACACTGAAGCTTTCTTT. This codes for CASSRRTDTEAFF.

This chain joins TRBV7-9 and TRBJ2-1; possibly TRBD2 for D (5 bases). The germline CDR1 and CDR2 sequences are SEHNR and FQNEAQ (reference sequence). Trimming removed 10 bases from V and 0 bases from J, with 13 bases in between. The CDR3 covers 14 residues. This CDR3 is CATPRRSSYNEQFF. DNA for the CDR3: TGTGCCACCCCTAGGAGGAGCTCCTACAATGAGCAGTTCTTC.

The V and J genes are TRBV27 and TRBJ1-6; 10 bases map to TRBD1. V dropped 7 bases and J dropped 9; count of bases not matched to a gene: 9. The germline V gene has CDR1 MNHEY and CDR2 SMNVEV (reference sequence). The CDR3 spans 15 residues. The CDR3 sequence: CASTLGGQGISPLHF. The CDR3 bases are TGTGCCAGCACCCTCGGGGGACAGGGGATTTCACCCCTCCACTTT.

This chain joins TRBV9 and TRBJ1-3; D uncertain. The V end lost 4 bases, the J end lost 0 bases, and 17 bases lay between the germline ends. The CDR3 is made up of 17 amino acids. Germline V gene lookup returns CDR1 SGDLS and CDR2 YYNGEE. CDR3: CASSSPAGLHSGNTIYF. In DNA, the CDR3 is TGTGCCAGCAGCTCCCCGGCGGGGTTACACTCTGGAAACACCATATATTTT.

V gene TRBV9 combines with J gene TRBJ1-2; D is undetermined. Germline values: CDR1 SGDLS, CDR2 YYNGEE. The CDR3 extends over 15 amino acids. The V end was cut by 0 bases, the J end by 5 bases, with 14 bases between. CDR3 residues: CASSVAEGGIYGYTF. CDR3 DNA: TGTGCCAGCAGCGTAGCTGAGGGAGGCATTTATGGCTACACCTTC.

This chain joins TRBV6-6 and TRBJ1-4, with D unresolved. Germline V gene lookup returns CDR1 MNHNY and CDR2 SVGAGI (reference sequence). Trimming removed 5 bases from V and 8 bases from J, with 9 bases in between. This CDR3 has 12 residues. This CDR3 reads CASSGSGEKLFF. CDR3 coding DNA: TGTGCCAGCAGTGGCTCCGGGGAAAAACTGTTTTTT.